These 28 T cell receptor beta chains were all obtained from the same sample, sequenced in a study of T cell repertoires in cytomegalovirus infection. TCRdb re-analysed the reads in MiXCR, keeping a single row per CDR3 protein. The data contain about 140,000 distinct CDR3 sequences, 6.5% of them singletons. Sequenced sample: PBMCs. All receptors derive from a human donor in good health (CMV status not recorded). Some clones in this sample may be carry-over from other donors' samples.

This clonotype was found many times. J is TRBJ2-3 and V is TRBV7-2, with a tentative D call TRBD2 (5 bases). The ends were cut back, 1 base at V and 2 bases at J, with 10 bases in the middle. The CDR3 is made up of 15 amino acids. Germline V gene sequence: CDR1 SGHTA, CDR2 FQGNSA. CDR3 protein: CASSLVTRTTDTQYF. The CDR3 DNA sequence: TGTGCCAGCAGCTTAGTAACTAGGACCACAGATACGCAGTATTTT.

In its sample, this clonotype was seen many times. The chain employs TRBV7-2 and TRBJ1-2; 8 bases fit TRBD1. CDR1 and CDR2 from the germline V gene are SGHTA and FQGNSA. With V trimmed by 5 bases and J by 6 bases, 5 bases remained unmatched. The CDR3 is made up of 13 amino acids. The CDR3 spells CASSRRQGNGYTF. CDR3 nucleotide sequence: TGTGCCAGCAGCCGCCGACAGGGGAATGGCTACACCTTC.

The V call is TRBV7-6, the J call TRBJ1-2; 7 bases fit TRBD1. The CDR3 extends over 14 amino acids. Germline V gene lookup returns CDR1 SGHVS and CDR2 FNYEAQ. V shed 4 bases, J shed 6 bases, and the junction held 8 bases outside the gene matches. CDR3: CASSSSGGDDGYTF. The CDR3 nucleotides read TGTGCCAGCAGCTCTTCAGGGGGAGATGATGGCTACACCTTC.

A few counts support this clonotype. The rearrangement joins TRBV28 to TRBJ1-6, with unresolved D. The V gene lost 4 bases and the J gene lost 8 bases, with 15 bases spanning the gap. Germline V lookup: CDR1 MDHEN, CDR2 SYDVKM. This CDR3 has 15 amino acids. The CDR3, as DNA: TGTGCCAGCAGTTCGCTGCGGGGAGCATATTCACCCCTCCACTTT. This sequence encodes CASSSLRGAYSPLHF.

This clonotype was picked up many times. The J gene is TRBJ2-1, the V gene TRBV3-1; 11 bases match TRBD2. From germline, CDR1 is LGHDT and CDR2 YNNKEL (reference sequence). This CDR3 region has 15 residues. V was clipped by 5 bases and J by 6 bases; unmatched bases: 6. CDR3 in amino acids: CASSYSGGALNEQFF. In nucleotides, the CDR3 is TGTGCCAGCAGCTATAGCGGGGGGGCCCTCAATGAGCAGTTCTTC.

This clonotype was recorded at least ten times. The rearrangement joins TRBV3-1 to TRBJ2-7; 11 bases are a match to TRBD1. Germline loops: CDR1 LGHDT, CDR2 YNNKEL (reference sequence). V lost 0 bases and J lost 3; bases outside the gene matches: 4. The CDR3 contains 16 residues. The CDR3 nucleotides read TGTGCCAGCAGCCAAGAACTGGACAGGGGGCTCTACGAGCAGTACTTC. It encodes CASSQELDRGLYEQYF.

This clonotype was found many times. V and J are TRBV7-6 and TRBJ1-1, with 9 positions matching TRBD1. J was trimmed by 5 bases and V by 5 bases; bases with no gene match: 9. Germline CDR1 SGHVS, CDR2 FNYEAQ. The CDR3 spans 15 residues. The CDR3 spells CASSPGQGGGTEAFF. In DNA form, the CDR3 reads TGTGCCAGCAGCCCGGGACAGGGAGGCGGAACTGAAGCTTTCTTT.

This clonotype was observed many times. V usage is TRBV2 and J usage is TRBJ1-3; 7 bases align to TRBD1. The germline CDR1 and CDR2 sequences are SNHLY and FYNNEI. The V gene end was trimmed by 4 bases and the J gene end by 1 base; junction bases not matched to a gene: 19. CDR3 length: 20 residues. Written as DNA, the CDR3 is TGTGCCAGCAGTGCTAATTCACTCTTCACAGGGGAACGGTCTGGAAACACCATATATTTT. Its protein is CASSANSLFTGERSGNTIYF.

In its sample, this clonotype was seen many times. The CDR3 region has the DNA TGTGCCAGCAGCTTAACCCCAGACAGGGTCGAGGCCCAGTACTTC. This codes for CASSLTPDRVEAQYF. This chain connects TRBV7-3 to TRBJ2-5; 7 bases fit TRBD1. The germline V gene encodes CDR1 SGHTA and CDR2 FQGTGA. The CDR3 length is 15 residues. Trimming cost V 0 bases and J 9 bases; bases outside gene matches: 10.

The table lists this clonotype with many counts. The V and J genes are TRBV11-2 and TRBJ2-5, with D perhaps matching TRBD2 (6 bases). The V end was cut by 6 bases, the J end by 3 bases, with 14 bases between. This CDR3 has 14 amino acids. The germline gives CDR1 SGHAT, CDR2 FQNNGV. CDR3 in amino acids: CASSLYRGEETQYF. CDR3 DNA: TGTGCCAGCAGTCTTTACCGCGGGGAAGAGACCCAGTACTTC.

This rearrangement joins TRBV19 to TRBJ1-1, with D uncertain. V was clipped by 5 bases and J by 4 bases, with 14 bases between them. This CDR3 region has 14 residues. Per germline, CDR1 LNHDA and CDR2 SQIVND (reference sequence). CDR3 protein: CASSPRLGGTEAFF. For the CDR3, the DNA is TGTGCCAGTAGTCCCCGGCTCGGCGGCACTGAAGCTTTCTTT.

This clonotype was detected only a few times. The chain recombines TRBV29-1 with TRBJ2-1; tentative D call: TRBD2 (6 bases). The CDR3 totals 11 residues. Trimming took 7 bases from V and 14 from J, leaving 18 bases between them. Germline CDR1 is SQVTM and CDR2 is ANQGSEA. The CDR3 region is CSALGLTGKFF. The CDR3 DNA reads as TGCAGCGCCCTGGGACTCACGGGGAAGTTCTTC.

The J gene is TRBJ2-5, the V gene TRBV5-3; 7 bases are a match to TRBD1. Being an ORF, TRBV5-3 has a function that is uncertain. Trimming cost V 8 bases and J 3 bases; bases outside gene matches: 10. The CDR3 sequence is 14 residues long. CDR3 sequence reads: CASSRETGKETQYF. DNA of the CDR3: TGTGCCAGCAGCCGCGAGACAGGGAAAGAGACCCAGTACTTC.

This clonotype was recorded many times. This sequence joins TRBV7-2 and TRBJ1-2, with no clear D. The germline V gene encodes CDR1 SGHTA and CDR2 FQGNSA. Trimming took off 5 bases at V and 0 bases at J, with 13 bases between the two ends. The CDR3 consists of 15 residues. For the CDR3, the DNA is TGTGCCAGCAGCCACGGCGGGGTAGCTAACTATGGCTACACCTTC. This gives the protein CASSHGGVANYGYTF.

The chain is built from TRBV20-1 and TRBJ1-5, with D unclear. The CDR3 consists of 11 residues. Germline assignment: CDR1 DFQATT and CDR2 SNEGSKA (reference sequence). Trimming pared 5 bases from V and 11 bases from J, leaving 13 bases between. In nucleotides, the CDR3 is TGCAGTGCTGACGAAGGGCGGGCCCAGCATTTT. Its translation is CSADEGRAQHF.

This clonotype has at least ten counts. The CDR3 reads CASDGTRPNYGYTF. The CDR3, as DNA: TGTGCCAGCGATGGGACCCGACCTAACTATGGCTACACCTTC. This sequence joins TRBV19 and TRBJ1-2; D is possibly TRBD1 (5 bases). CDR1 is LNHDA and CDR2 is SQIVND in the germline V gene (reference sequence). The ends were cut back, 9 bases at V and 0 bases at J, with 14 bases in the middle. The CDR3 consists of 14 residues.

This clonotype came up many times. The CDR3: CASSTGHQETQYF. The CDR3, as DNA: TGTGCCAGCAGTACGGGCCACCAAGAGACCCAGTACTTC. This chain links TRBV28 with TRBJ2-5, with D uncertain. Trimming removed 5 bases at V and 0 bases at J, with 7 bases between. CDR1 MDHEN and CDR2 SYDVKM come from the germline V gene. The CDR3 runs 13 residues.

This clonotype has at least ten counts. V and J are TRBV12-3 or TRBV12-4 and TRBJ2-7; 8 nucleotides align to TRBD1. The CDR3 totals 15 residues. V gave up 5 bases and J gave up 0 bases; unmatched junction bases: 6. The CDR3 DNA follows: TGTGCCAGCAGTGCGGGACAGGAGAGCTCCTACGAGCAGTACTTC. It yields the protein CASSAGQESSYEQYF.

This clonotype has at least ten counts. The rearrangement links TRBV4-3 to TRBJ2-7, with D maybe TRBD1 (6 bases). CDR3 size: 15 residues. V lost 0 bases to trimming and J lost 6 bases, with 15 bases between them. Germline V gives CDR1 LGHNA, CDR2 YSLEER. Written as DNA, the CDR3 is TGCGCCAGCAGCCAAGAAGTTGGCAGGGGATCCGAGCAGTACTTC. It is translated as CASSQEVGRGSEQYF.

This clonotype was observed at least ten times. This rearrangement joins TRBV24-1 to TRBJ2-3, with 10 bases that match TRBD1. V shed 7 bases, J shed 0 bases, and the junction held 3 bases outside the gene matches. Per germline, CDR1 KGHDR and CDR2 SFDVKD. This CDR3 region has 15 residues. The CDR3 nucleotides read TGTGCCACCAGCCGGGGACAGGGGAGCACAGATACGCAGTATTTT. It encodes CATSRGQGSTDTQYF.

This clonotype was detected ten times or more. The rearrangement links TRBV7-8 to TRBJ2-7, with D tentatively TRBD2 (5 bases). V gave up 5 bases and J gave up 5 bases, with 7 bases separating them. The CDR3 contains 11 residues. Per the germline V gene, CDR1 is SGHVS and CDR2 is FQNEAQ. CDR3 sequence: CASSPGNEQYF. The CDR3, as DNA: TGTGCCAGCAGCCCCGGGAACGAGCAGTACTTC.

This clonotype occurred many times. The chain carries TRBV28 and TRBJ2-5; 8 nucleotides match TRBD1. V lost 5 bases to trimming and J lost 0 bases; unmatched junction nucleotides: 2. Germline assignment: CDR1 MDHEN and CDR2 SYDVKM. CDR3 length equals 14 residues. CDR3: CASSGQGHQETQYF. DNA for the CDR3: TGTGCCAGCAGTGGACAGGGTCACCAAGAGACCCAGTACTTC.

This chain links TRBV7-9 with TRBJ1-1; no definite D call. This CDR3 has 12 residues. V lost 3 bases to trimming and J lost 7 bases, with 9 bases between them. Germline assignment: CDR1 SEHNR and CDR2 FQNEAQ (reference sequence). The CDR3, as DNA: TGTGCCAGCAGCTTGATAGACAATGAAGCTTTCTTT. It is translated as CASSLIDNEAFF.

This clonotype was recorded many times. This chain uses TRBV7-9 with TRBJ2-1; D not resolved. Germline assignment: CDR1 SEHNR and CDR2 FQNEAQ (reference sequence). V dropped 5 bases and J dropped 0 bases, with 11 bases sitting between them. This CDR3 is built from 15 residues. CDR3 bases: TGTGCCAGCAGCCCCCCCGGTAACTCCTACAATGAGCAGTTCTTC. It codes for CASSPPGNSYNEQFF. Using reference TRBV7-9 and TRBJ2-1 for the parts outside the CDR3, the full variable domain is DTGVSQNPRHKITKRGQNVTFRCDPISEHNRLYWYRQTLGQGPEFLTYFQNEAQLEKSRLLSDRFSAERPKGSFSTLEIQRTEQGDSAMYLCASSPPGNSYNEQFFGPGTRLTVL.

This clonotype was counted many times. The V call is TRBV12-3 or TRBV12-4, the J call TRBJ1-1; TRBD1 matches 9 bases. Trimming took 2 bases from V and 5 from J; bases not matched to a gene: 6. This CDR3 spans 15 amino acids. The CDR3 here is CASSLSGTGITEAFF. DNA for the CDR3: TGTGCCAGCAGTTTATCCGGGACAGGGATAACTGAAGCTTTCTTT.

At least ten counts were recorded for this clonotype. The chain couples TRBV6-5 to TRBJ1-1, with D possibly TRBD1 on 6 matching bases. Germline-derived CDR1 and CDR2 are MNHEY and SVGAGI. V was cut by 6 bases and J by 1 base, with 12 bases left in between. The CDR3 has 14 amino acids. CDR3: CASRELQGNTEAFF. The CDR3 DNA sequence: TGTGCCAGCAGGGAACTACAGGGGAACACTGAAGCTTTCTTT.

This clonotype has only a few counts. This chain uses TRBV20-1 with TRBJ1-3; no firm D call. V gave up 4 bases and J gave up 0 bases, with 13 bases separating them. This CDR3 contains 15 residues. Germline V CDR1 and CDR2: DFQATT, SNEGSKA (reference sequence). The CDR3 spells CSAKGKFHSGNTIYF. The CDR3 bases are TGCAGTGCTAAAGGAAAATTCCACTCTGGAAACACCATATATTTT.

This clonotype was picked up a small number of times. The CDR3 region has the DNA TGTGCCAGCATCAAATCGGGGGTTTCAGATACGCAGTATTTT. It yields the protein CASIKSGVSDTQYF. V gene TRBV5-6 combines with J gene TRBJ2-3, with D possibly matching TRBD2 (6 bases). The CDR3 is 14 residues long. Trimming cost V 6 bases and J 4 bases, with 15 bases left between them. Per the germline V gene, CDR1 is SGHDT and CDR2 is YYEEEE. The whole variable domain, filled in from reference TRBV5-6 and TRBJ2-3, reads DAGVTQSPTHLIKTRGQQVTLRCSPKSGHDTVSWYQQALGQGPQFIFQYYEEEERQRGNFPDRFSGHQFPNYSSELNVNALLLGDSALYLCASIKSGVSDTQYFGPGTRLTVL.